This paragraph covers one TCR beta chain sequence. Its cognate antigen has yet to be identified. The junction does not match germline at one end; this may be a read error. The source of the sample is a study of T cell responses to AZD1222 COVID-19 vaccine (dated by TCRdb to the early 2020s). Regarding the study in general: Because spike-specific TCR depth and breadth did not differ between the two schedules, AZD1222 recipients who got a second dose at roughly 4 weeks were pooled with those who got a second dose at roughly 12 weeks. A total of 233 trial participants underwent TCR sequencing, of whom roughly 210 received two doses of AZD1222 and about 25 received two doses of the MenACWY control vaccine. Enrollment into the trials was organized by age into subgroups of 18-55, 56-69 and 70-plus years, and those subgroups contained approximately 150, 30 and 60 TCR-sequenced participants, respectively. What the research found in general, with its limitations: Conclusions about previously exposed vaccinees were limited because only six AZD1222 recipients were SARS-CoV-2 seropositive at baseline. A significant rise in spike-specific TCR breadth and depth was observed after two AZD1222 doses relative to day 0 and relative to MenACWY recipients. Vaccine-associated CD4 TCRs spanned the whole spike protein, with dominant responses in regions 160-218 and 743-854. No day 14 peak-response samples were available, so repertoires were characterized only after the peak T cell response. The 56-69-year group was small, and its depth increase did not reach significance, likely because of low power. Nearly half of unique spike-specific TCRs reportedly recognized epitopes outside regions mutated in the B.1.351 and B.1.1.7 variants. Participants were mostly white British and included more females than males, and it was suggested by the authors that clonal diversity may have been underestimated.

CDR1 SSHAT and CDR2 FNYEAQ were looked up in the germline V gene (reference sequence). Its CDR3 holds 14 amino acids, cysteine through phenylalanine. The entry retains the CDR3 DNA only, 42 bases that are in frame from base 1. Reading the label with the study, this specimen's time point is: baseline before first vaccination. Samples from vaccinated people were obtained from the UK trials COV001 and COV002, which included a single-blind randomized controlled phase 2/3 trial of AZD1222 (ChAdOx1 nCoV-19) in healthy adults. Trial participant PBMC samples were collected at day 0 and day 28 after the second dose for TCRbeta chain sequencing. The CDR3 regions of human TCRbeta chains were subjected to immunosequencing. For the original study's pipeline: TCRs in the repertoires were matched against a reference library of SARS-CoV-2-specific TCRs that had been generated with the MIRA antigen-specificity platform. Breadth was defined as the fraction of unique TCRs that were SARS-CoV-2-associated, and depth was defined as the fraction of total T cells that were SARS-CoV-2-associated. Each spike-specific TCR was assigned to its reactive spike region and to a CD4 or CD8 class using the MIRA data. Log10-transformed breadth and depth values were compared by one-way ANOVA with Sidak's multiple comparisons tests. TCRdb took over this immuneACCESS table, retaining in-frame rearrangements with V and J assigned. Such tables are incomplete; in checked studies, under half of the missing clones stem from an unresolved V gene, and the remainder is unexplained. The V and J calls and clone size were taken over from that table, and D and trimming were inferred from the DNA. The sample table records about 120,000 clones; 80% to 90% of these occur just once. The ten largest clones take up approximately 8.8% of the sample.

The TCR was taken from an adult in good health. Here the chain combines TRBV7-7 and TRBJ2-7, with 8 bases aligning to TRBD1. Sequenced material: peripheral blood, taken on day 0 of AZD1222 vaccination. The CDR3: CASSRTLTGGEQYF. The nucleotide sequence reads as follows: TGTGCTAGCAGCCGAACCCTTACAGGGGGCGAGCAGTACTTC.